The 29 T cell receptor beta chains in this list originate from one sample, sequenced in a study of cytomegalovirus exposure and HLA in healthy donors. Generated by immunoSEQ multiplex PCR, the TCRdb table keeps only in-frame clones and is missing some. The table records some 240,000 clones, approximately 87% of them present only once. The sequencing sample was made of PBMCs. These receptors were obtained from a woman aged 18-29 years in good health and CMV-seronegative.

This chain connects TRBV7-9 to TRBJ1-5; D is uncertain. The germline V and J ends were trimmed by 1 base and 7 bases, with 8 bases remaining between them. This CDR3 region has 13 residues. Germline V CDR1 and CDR2: SEHNR, FQNEAQ (reference sequence). CDR3 coding DNA: TGTGCCAGCAGCTTAGAGGTGACCCAGCCCCAGCATTTT. This gives the protein CASSLEVTQPQHF.

This clone was observed a few times. The gene calls are TRBV6-1 and TRBJ1-4; D may be TRBD1 (6 bases). With 7 bases removed from V and 5 bases from J, the gap between germline ends came to 17 bases. The CDR3 runs to 15 residues. Germline V CDR1 and CDR2: MNHNS, SASEGT. This CDR3 is CASNTRDKRNEKLFF. DNA of the CDR3: TGTGCCAGCAATACGAGGGACAAAAGGAATGAAAAACTGTTTTTT.

The sample holds a few counts of this clone. The rearrangement links TRBV18 to TRBJ1-2, with 9 bases matching TRBD1. This CDR3 is 14 amino acids long. Germline V gene data show CDR1 as KGHSH and CDR2 as LQKENI. V shed 5 bases, J shed 5 bases, and the junction held 6 bases outside the gene matches. The CDR3 nucleotides read TGTGCCAGCTCATTACAGGGGGCAGGGTATGGCTACACCTTC. Translated, it gives CASSLQGAGYGYTF.

This sequence joins TRBV25-1 and TRBJ1-2; D is perhaps TRBD1 (6 bases). From germline, CDR1 is MGHDK and CDR2 SYGVNS. The V end was cut by 1 base, the J end by 4 bases, with 10 bases between. The CDR3 contains 14 residues. The CDR3 region is CASSEFQGSYGYTF. CDR3 in DNA: TGTGCCAGCAGTGAATTTCAGGGGTCCTATGGCTACACCTTC.

The rearrangement joins TRBV9 to TRBJ2-1, with TRBD2 matching over 12 bases. The V and J ends lost 3 bases and 9 bases, in that order; junction bases with no gene match: 7. Germline V CDR1 and CDR2: SGDLS, YYNGEE. The CDR3 extends over 15 amino acids. In DNA, the CDR3 is TGTGCCAGCAGCGGCGGACTAGCGGGGTGGGGTGAGCAGTTCTTC. It translates to CASSGGLAGWGEQFF.

This clone came up once. The V and J genes are TRBV6-5 and TRBJ2-3, with 8 bases matching TRBD1. The length of the CDR3 is 13 residues. The J segment lost 7 bases and the V segment lost 4 bases, leaving 4 bases of the junction unmatched. The germline gives CDR1 MNHEY, CDR2 SVGAGI. The DNA of the CDR3 is TGTGCCAGCAGTTCCCAGGGGGCGAATACGCAGTATTTT. As protein: CASSSQGANTQYF.

This clone was detected once. J is TRBJ2-1 and V is TRBV15; the match to TRBD2 covers 7 bases. Germline values: CDR1 LNHNV, CDR2 YYDKDF (reference sequence). With 1 base clipped from V and 3 bases from J, the junction kept 3 bases outside the gene matches. The CDR3 totals 15 residues. The chain's CDR3 is CATSRGGGSYNEQFF. CDR3 nucleotides: TGTGCCACCAGCAGAGGGGGCGGGAGCTACAATGAGCAGTTCTTC.

This chain links TRBV28 with TRBJ2-7; D not certain. CDR1 and CDR2 from the germline V gene are MDHEN and SYDVKM. The CDR3 length is 17 residues. Between the trimmed V and J ends, which lost 5 bases and 1 base, there was a span of 21 bases. CDR3 protein: CASSIRVRNFPSYEQYF. In DNA form, the CDR3 reads TGTGCCAGCAGTATTCGGGTCCGAAACTTTCCTTCCTACGAGCAGTACTTC. The full variable domain, with the rest looked up from reference TRBV28 and TRBJ2-7, is DVKVTQSSRYLVKRTGEKVFLECVQDMDHENMFWYRQDPGLGLRLIYFSYDVKMKEKGDIPEGYSVSREKKERFSLILESASTNQTSMYLCASSIRVRNFPSYEQYFGPGTRLTVT.

The chain combines TRBV7-8 with TRBJ1-5, with TRBD1 identical over 11 bases. The CDR3 is 18 amino acids. V dropped 1 base and J dropped 1; count of bases not matched to a gene: 6. Germline V lookup: CDR1 SGHVS, CDR2 FQNEAQ. CDR3: CASSLGRTGGGSNQPQHF. CDR3 DNA sequence: TGTGCCAGCAGCTTAGGACGGACAGGGGGCGGGAGCAATCAGCCCCAGCATTTT.

V usage is TRBV25-1 and J usage is TRBJ2-2; D might be TRBD2 (6 bases). CDR3 length equals 15 residues. Germline lookup yields CDR1 MGHDK and CDR2 SYGVNS. The germline V and J ends were trimmed by 2 bases and 6 bases, with 13 bases remaining between them. In nucleotides, the CDR3 is TGTGCCAGCAGTGAAGCGTCTAGCGTCTCCGGGGAGCTGTTTTTT. Translating it yields CASSEASSVSGELFF.

The chain combines TRBV9 with TRBJ2-1; D is unresolved. The CDR3 extends over 14 amino acids. Germline V gene lookup returns CDR1 SGDLS and CDR2 YYNGEE. Trimming removed 4 bases from V and 11 bases from J, with 19 bases in between. The CDR3 DNA reads TGTGCCAGCAGCCCCCCCAAATCACTCGGCAAGCAGTTCTTC. Translation: CASSPPKSLGKQFF.

The chain carries TRBV27 and TRBJ2-7; D remains unclear. Deletions cut 2 bases from V and 2 bases from J, with 7 bases between. The length of the CDR3 is 13 residues. The V gene's germline CDR1 is MNHEY and CDR2 SMNVEV (reference sequence). The CDR3 here is CASSLATPYEQYF. In nucleotides, the CDR3 is TGTGCCAGCAGTTTAGCTACCCCCTACGAGCAGTACTTC.

This chain joins TRBV13 and TRBJ2-7; D call uncertain. CDR3 length: 14 residues. Germline lookup yields CDR1 PRHDT and CDR2 FYEKMQ (reference sequence). V lost 0 bases and J lost 5, with 11 bases in between. The CDR3 protein is CASSLGLGSHEQYF. CDR3 coding DNA: TGTGCCAGCAGCTTAGGCCTAGGGTCCCACGAGCAGTACTTC.

The V and J genes are TRBV11-2 and TRBJ2-3; TRBD2 is a possible D gene (7 bases). The CDR3 is 16 amino acids. CDR1 and CDR2 from the germline V gene are SGHAT and FQNNGV. V lost 5 bases to trimming and J lost 3 bases, with 18 bases between them. The CDR3 DNA reads as TGTGCCAGCAGCCCCGTGGCGGGGGCCGTAACAGATACGCAGTATTTT. Protein sequence: CASSPVAGAVTDTQYF.

The chain couples TRBV4-1 to TRBJ2-5; 9 nucleotides align to TRBD1. The V gene's germline CDR1 is MGHRA and CDR2 YSYEKL. The CDR3 is 14 amino acids. Trimming at V came to 1 base and at J to 5 bases, leaving 2 bases not matched to a gene. CDR3 protein: CASSQGDREETQYF. The DNA of the CDR3 is TGCGCCAGCAGCCAAGGGGACAGGGAGGAGACCCAGTACTTC.

Only one count was recorded for this clone. The chain is built from TRBV7-9 and TRBJ2-1; possibly TRBD1 for D (5 bases). V was cut by 1 base and J by 2 bases, with 12 bases left in between. The CDR3 extends over 16 amino acids. Germline V lookup: CDR1 SEHNR, CDR2 FQNEAQ (reference sequence). The CDR3 DNA sequence: TGTGCCAGCAGCTTAGGTTCAGGGATCACCTACAATGAGCAGTTCTTC. Translating it yields CASSLGSGITYNEQFF. The complete variable domain, with remaining parts taken from reference TRBV7-9 and TRBJ2-1, reads DTGVSQNPRHKITKRGQNVTFRCDPISEHNRLYWYRQTLGQGPEFLTYFQNEAQLEKSRLLSDRFSAERPKGSFSTLEIQRTEQGDSAMYLCASSLGSGITYNEQFFGPGTRLTVL.

V and J are TRBV13 and TRBJ2-7; D may match TRBD1 or TRBD2 (5 bases each). V dropped 5 bases and J dropped 2 bases, with 16 bases sitting between them. Germline V gene data show CDR1 as PRHDT and CDR2 as FYEKMQ (reference sequence). This CDR3 contains 15 residues. The CDR3 sequence is CASSLTGTVPYEQYF. The CDR3 nucleotides read TGTGCCAGCAGCCTAACCGGGACCGTGCCCTACGAGCAGTACTTC.

J is TRBJ1-2 and V is TRBV19; D unclear. Deletions cut 5 bases from V and 3 bases from J, with 10 bases between. The CDR3 runs to 13 residues. The germline V gene encodes CDR1 LNHDA and CDR2 SQIVND (reference sequence). The CDR3 region has the DNA TGTGCCAGTAGTCCGGAGGACTACTATGGCTACACCTTC. Translating gives CASSPEDYYGYTF.

On this clone: Other DNA variants within this sample encode the same CDR3. V and J are TRBV28 and TRBJ2-7; D is unresolved. V dropped 2 bases and J dropped 3 bases, with 5 bases sitting between them. In germline, CDR1 is MDHEN, CDR2 SYDVKM. This CDR3 contains 12 residues. DNA of the CDR3: TGTGCCAGCAGTTTAGTAGGCTACGAGCAGTACTTC. Protein sequence: CASSLVGYEQYF.

CDR3 region: CASSTPGVIYGYTF. For the CDR3, the DNA is TGCGCCAGCAGCACGCCCGGGGTGATCTATGGCTACACCTTC. The V call is TRBV5-1, the J call TRBJ1-2, with D unclear. The germline V gene has CDR1 SGHRS and CDR2 YFSETQ. This CDR3 is 14 amino acids long. Trimming removed 4 bases at V and 4 bases at J, with 14 bases between.

The CDR3 loop is CASNARGTNEKLFF. The CDR3 DNA is TGTGCCAGCAACGCCAGGGGAACTAATGAAAAACTGTTTTTT. The rearrangement joins TRBV27 to TRBJ1-4, with a tentative D call TRBD1 (6 bases). The CDR3 is 14 amino acids. The germline V and J ends were trimmed by 7 bases and 1 base, with 10 bases remaining between them. Germline assignment: CDR1 MNHEY and CDR2 SMNVEV (reference sequence).

This rearrangement joins TRBV5-1 to TRBJ1-1; unclear D gene. Germline V gene lookup returns CDR1 SGHRS and CDR2 YFSETQ. The CDR3 covers 13 residues. The V end was cut by 0 bases, the J end by 7 bases, with 10 bases between. This CDR3 reads CASSLVGQFEAFF. In DNA form, the CDR3 reads TGCGCCAGCAGCTTGGTTGGGCAGTTTGAAGCTTTCTTT.

A single count supports this clone. The genes are TRBV4-1 and TRBJ1-4; TRBD1 matches at 8 bases. Germline lookup yields CDR1 MGHRA and CDR2 YSYEKL. CDR3 length: 14 amino acids. With V trimmed by 4 bases and J by 4 bases, 2 bases remained unmatched. CDR3 amino acids: CASSLDRDNEKLFF. For the CDR3, the DNA is TGCGCCAGCAGCCTGGACAGGGATAATGAAAAACTGTTTTTT.

V and J are TRBV6-1 and TRBJ1-2, with D unclear. V dropped 1 base and J dropped 4 bases, with 4 bases sitting between them. Germline loops: CDR1 MNHNS, CDR2 SASEGT. The CDR3 is made up of 12 amino acids. CDR3 nucleotide sequence: TGTGCCAGCAGTGAAGGCGGCTATGGCTACACCTTC. Its translation: CASSEGGYGYTF.

The chain uses TRBV19 and TRBJ2-6; 12 bases fit TRBD1. The CDR3 runs to 18 residues. Germline lookup yields CDR1 LNHDA and CDR2 SQIVND (reference sequence). V lost 5 bases to trimming and J lost 2 bases; unmatched junction nucleotides: 7. The CDR3 spells CASSRAGQGAAGANVLTF. The CDR3, as DNA: TGTGCCAGTAGTCGAGCGGGACAGGGGGCTGCTGGGGCCAACGTCCTGACTTTC.

The chain combines TRBV7-3 with TRBJ2-1; 7 bases fit TRBD1. The V segment lost 5 bases and the J segment 4 bases; nucleotides outside the gene matches: 11. Germline V gene sequence: CDR1 SGHTA, CDR2 FQGTGA. This CDR3 region has 16 residues. The CDR3 here is CASSIRTGLTYNEQFF. Written as DNA, the CDR3 is TGTGCCAGCAGCATCCGGACAGGCCTGACATACAATGAGCAGTTCTTC.

The V gene is TRBV6-5, the J gene TRBJ1-1, with TRBD1 identical over 7 bases. V lost 5 bases and J lost 1; bases outside the gene matches: 1. The CDR3 has 13 amino acids. Per germline, CDR1 MNHEY and CDR2 SVGAGI. Here the CDR3 reads CASSGQANTEAFF. CDR3 coding DNA: TGTGCCAGCAGTGGACAGGCGAACACTGAAGCTTTCTTT.

The J gene is TRBJ2-7, the V gene TRBV6-6, with D hard to call. V lost 0 bases, J lost 2 bases, and 14 bases lay in between. CDR3 length: 16 amino acids. Germline loops: CDR1 MNHNY, CDR2 SVGAGI (reference sequence). The CDR3 reads CASSYSRLPDPYEQYF. The CDR3 DNA is TGTGCCAGCAGTTACTCTCGCCTCCCAGACCCCTACGAGCAGTACTTC.

The chain carries TRBV15 and TRBJ2-2, with 8 nucleotides matching TRBD2. Germline CDR1 and CDR2: LNHNV and YYDKDF (reference sequence). This CDR3 region has 16 residues. V trimming: 5 bases; J trimming: 5 bases; junction bases outside the gene matches: 10. The CDR3 sequence: CATSPRGGEDTGELFF. In nucleotides, the CDR3 is TGTGCCACCAGCCCTCGGGGGGGAGAGGATACCGGGGAGCTGTTTTTT.